This T cell receptor beta chain derives from a study of cytomegalovirus exposure and HLA in healthy donors. Study-wide findings and caveats: Researchers left out some V segments, among them TRBV6-2 and TRBV6-3, as indistinguishable. The sole available immune exposure information was CMV serostatus.

The CDR3 totals 15 residues. Germline lookup yields CDR1 SNHLY and CDR2 FYNNEI. The ends lost 7 bases at V and 2 bases at J; junction bases unmatched: 8. Concerning this clone itself: Its target is not known.

Researchers ran the PCR with 60 Vbeta and 13 Jbeta primers. Sequencing was performed with immunoSEQ multiplex PCR; in TCRdb, only in-frame clones are kept and a portion is missing. Among about 130,000 clones listed, 75% to 80% were seen once. The chain couples TRBV2 to TRBJ2-3; 8 nucleotides match TRBD2. Sequencing was done on a sample of PBMCs. The sequence derives from a man younger than 45 in good health and CMV-seronegative. In DNA form, the CDR3 reads TGTGCCAGCACTCAGCGGGAGTTTTTCACAGATACGCAGTATTTT. It is translated as CASTQREFFTDTQYF.